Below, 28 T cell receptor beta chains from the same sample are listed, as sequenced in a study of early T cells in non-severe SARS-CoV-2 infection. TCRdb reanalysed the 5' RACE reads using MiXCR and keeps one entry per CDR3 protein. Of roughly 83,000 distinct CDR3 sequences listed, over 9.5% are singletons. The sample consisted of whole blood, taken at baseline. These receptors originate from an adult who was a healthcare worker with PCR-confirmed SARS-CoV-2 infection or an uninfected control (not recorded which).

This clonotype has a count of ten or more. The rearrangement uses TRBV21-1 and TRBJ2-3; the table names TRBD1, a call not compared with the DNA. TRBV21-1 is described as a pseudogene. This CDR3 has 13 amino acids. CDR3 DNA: TGTGCCAGCAGCGCCCGACAGAACGATACGCAGTATTTT. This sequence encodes CASSARQNDTQYF.

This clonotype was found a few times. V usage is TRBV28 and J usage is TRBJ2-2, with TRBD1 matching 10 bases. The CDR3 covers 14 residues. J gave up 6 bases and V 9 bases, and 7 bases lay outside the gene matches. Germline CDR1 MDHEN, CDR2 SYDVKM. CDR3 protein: CASNDRGPAGELFF. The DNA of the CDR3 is TGTGCCAGTAACGACAGGGGGCCAGCCGGGGAGCTGTTTTTT.

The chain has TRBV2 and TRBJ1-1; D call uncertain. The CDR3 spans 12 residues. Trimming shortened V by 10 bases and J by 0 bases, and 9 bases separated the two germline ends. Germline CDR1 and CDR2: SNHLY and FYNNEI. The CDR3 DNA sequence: TGTGCCACCCAGTCAGTGAACACTGAAGCTTTCTTT. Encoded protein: CATQSVNTEAFF. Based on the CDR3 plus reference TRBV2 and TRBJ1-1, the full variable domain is EPEVTQTPSHQVTQMGQEVILRCVPISNHLYFYWYRQILGQKVEFLVSFYNNEISEKSEIFDDQFSVERPDGSNFTLKIRSTKLEDSAMYFCATQSVNTEAFFGQGTRLTVV.

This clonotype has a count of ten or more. Written as DNA, the CDR3 is TGTGCCAGCAGCCCCCGTGGCTATACGCAGTATTTT. Translating it yields CASSPRGYTQYF. The V and J genes are TRBV14 and TRBJ2-3; D remains ambiguous. V lost 4 bases to trimming and J lost 7 bases, with 9 bases between them. The length of the CDR3 is 12 residues. Germline V gives CDR1 SGHDN, CDR2 FVKESK.

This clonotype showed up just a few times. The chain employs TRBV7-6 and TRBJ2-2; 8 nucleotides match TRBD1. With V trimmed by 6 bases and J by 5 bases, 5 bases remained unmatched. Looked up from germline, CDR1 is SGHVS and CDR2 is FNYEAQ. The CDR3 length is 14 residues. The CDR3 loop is CASRQQGETGELFF. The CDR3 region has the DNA TGTGCCAGCAGGCAACAGGGGGAAACCGGGGAGCTGTTTTTT.

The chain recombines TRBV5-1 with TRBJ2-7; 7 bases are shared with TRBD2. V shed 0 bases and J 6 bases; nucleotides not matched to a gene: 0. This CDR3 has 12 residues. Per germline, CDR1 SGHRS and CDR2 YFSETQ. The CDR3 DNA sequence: TGCGCCAGCAGCTTGGCTAGCGGCGAGCAGTACTTC. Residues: CASSLASGEQYF.

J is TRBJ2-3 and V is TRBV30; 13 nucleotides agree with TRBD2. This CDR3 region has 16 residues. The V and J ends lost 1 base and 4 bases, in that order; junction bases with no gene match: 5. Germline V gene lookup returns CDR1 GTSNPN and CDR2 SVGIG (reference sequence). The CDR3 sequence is CAWSGPLAGGPDTQYF. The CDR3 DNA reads TGTGCCTGGAGTGGGCCACTAGCGGGGGGGCCAGATACGCAGTATTTT. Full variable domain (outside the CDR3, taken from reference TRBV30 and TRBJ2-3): SQTIHQWPATLVQPVGSPLSLECTVEGTSNPNLYWYRQAAGRGLQLLFYSVGIGQISSEVPQNLSASRPQDRQFILSSKKLLLSDSGFYLCAWSGPLAGGPDTQYFGPGTRLTVL.

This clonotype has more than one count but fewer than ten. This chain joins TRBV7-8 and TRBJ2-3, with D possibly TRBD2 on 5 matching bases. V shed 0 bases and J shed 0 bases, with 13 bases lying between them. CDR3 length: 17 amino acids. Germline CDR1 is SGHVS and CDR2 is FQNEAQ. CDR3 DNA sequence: TGTGCCAGCAGCTTAGCCTCGCTAGCCTCTAGCACAGATACGCAGTATTTT. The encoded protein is CASSLASLASSTDTQYF.

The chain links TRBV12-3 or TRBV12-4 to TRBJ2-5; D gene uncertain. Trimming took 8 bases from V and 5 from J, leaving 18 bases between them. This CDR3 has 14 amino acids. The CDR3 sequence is CASHTGRTFETQYF. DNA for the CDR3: TGTGCCAGCCATACCGGACGGACGTTTGAGACCCAGTACTTC.

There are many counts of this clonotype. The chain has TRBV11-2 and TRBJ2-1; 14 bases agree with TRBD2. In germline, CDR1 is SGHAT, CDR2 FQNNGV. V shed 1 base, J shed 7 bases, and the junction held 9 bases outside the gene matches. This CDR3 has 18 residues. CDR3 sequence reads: CASSLVAGTSGRGNEQFF. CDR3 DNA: TGTGCCAGCAGCTTAGTCGCAGGGACTAGCGGGAGAGGAAATGAGCAGTTCTTC.

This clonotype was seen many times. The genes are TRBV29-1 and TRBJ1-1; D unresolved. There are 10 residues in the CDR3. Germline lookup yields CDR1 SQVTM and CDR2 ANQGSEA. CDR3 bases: TGCACCGGGAAGAACACTGAAGCTTTCTTT. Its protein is CTGKNTEAFF.

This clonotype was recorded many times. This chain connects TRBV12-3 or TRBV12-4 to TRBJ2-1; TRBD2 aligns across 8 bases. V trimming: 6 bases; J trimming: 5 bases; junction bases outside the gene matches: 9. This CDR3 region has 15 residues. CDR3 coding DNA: TGTGCCAGCAGCCTCCGGGAGGGCAAGAACAATGAGCAGTTCTTC. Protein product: CASSLREGKNNEQFF.

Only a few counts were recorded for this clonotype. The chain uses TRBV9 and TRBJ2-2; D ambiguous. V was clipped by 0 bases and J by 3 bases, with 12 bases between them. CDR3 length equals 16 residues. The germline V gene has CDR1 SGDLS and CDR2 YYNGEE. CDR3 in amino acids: CASSVGPTADTGELFF. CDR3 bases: TGTGCCAGCAGCGTAGGTCCTACGGCGGACACCGGGGAGCTGTTTTTT.

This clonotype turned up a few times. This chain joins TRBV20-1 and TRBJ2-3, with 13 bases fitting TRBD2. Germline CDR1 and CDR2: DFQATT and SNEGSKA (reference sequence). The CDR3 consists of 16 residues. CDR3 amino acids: CSGTSGTNFYTDTQYF. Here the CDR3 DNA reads TGCAGCGGGACTAGCGGGACAAATTTCTACACAGATACGCAGTATTTT.

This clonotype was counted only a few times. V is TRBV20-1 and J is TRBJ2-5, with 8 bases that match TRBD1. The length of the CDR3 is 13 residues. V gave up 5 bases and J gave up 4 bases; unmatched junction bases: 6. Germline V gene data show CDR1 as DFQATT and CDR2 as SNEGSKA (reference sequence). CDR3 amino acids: CSAPSGGGETQYF. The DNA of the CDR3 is TGCAGTGCTCCCTCAGGGGGCGGAGAGACCCAGTACTTC.

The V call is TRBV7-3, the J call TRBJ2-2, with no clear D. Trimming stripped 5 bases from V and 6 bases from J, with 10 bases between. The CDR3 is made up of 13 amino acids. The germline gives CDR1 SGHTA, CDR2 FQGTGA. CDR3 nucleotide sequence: TGTGCCAGCAGCGTCGACTCCCCCGGGGAGCTGTTTTTT. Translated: CASSVDSPGELFF.

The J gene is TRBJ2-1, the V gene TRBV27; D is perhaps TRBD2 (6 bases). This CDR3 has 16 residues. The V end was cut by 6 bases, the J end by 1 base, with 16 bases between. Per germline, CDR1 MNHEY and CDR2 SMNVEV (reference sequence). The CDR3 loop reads CASSSLRGESYNEQFF. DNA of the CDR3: TGTGCCAGCAGCAGCCTGCGGGGAGAGTCCTACAATGAGCAGTTCTTC.

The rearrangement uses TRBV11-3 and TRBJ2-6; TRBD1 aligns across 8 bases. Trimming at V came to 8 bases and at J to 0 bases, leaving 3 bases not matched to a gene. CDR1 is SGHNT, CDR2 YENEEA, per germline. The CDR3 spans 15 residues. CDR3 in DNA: TGTGCCAGCGACAGGGGAGGCTCTGGGGCCAACGTCCTGACTTTC. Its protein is CASDRGGSGANVLTF.

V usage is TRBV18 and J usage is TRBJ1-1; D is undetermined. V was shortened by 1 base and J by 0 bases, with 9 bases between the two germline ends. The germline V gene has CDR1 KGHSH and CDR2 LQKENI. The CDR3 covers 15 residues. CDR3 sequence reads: CASSPLAELNTEAFF. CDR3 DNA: TGTGCCAGCTCACCACTTGCAGAGTTGAACACTGAAGCTTTCTTT. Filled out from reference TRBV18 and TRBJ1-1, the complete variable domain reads NAGVMQNPRHLVRRRGQEARLRCSPMKGHSHVYWYRQLPEEGLKFMVYLQKENIIDESGMPKERFSAEFPKEGPSILRIQQVVRGDSAAYFCASSPLAELNTEAFFGQGTRLTVV.

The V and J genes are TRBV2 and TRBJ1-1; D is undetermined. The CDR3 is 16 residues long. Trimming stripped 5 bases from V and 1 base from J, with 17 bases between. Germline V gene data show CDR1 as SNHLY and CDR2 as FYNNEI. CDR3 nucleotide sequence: TGTGCCAGCAGTCCGGGCCCACTTGCCCAGAACACTGAAGCTTTCTTT. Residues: CASSPGPLAQNTEAFF. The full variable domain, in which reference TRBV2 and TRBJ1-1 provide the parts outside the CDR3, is EPEVTQTPSHQVTQMGQEVILRCVPISNHLYFYWYRQILGQKVEFLVSFYNNEISEKSEIFDDQFSVERPDGSNFTLKIRSTKLEDSAMYFCASSPGPLAQNTEAFFGQGTRLTVV.

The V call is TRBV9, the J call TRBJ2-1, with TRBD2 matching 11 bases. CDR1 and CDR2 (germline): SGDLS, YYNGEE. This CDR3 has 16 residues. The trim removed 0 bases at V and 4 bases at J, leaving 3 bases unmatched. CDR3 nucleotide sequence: TGTGCCAGCAGCGTAGGTCCTAGCGGGGGGTACAATGAGCAGTTCTTC. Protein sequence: CASSVGPSGGYNEQFF.

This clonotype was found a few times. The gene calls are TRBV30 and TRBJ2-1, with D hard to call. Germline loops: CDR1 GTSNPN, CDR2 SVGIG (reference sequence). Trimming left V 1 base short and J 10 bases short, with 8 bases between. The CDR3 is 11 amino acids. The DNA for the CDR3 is TGTGCCTGGAGTGAACGGATCGAGCAGTTCTTC. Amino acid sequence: CAWSERIEQFF.

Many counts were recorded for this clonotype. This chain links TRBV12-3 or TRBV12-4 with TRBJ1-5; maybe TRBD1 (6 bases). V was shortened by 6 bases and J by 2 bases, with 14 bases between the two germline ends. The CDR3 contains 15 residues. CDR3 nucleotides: TGTGCCAGCAGGGCAGGGGACTCGGGCAATCAGCCCCAGCATTTT. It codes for CASRAGDSGNQPQHF.

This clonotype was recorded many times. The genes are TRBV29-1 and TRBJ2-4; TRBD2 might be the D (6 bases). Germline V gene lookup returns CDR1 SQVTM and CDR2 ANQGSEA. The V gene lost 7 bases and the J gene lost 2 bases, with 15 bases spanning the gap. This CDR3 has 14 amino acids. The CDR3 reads CSATVRGSKNIQYF. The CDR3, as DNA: TGCAGCGCTACCGTTCGGGGGTCCAAAAACATTCAGTACTTC.

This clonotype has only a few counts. CDR3 DNA: TGTGCCAGCAGTTTAAGCAATTCACCCCTCCACTTT. It yields the protein CASSLSNSPLHF. J is TRBJ1-6 and V is TRBV12-3 or TRBV12-4; D uncertain. This CDR3 contains 12 residues. Trimming took 2 bases from V and 7 from J, leaving 3 bases between them.

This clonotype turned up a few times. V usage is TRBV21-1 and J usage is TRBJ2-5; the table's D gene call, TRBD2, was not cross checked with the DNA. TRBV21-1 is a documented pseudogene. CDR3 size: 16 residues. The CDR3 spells CASSKATSGSQETQYF. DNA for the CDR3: TGTGCCAGCAGCAAGGCGACTAGCGGGAGTCAAGAGACCCAGTACTTC.

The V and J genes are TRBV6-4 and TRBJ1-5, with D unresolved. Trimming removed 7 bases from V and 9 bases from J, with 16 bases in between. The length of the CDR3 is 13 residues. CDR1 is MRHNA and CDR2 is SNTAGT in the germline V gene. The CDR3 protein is CASNGPGRRPQHF. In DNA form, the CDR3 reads TGTGCCAGCAATGGCCCGGGTCGACGGCCCCAGCATTTT.

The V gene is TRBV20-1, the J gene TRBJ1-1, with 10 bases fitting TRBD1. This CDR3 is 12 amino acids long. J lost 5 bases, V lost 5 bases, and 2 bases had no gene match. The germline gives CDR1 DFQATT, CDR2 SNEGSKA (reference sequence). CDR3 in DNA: TGCAGTGCTGGACAGGGGGTGACTGAAGCTTTCTTT. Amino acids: CSAGQGVTEAFF.